This T cell receptor beta chain was captured by sequencing in a study of blood T cell repertoires in COVID-19. Here immunoSEQ multiplex PCR was the method, and the copy in TCRdb shows in-frame clones only, minus some. The profile shows 260,000 or so clones, 84% of them singletons. Germline CDR1 MNHNS, CDR2 SASEGT. This CDR3 is built from 20 residues. The germline V and J ends were trimmed by 4 bases and 2 bases, with 30 bases remaining between them. The chain has TRBV6-1 and TRBJ2-7; tentative D call: TRBD2 (5 bases). The receptor comes from a human donor in a cohort sampled during active COVID-19. The source material was peripheral blood. CDR3 loop: CASSVVPPGRLLTPTYEQYF. The CDR3 DNA is TGTGCCAGCAGTGTAGTCCCCCCGGGGAGATTACTTACCCCCACCTACGAGCAGTACTTC.